Listed below are T cell receptor beta chains from one sample, sequenced in a study of cytomegalovirus exposure and HLA in healthy donors. Method: immunoSEQ multiplex PCR; TCRdb's copy keeps in-frame clones and lacks some. The sample lists about 170,000 clones, about three quarters occurring once. The sample consisted of PBMCs. These TCRs come from a female donor in good health and CMV-seronegative. Both conserved end residues are part of each CDR3.

V	J	CDR3
TRBV11-1	TRBJ2-1	CASSLDRLGYNEQFF
TRBV4-2	TRBJ1-6	CASSHGGVSPLHF
TRBV7-9	TRBJ1-3	CASSPYSSSGNTIYF
TRBV11-2	TRBJ2-7	CASSLDWGGRVSQYEQYF
TRBV14	TRBJ1-5	CASSLKDEGQGASQPQHF
TRBV6-1	TRBJ2-5	CASSETGRLETQYF
TRBV2	TRBJ2-2	CASRGQGGNTGELFF
TRBV30	TRBJ1-2	CAWSGANYGYTF
TRBV11-3	TRBJ2-1	CASSLDYGLINEQFF
TRBV11-2	TRBJ1-2	CASSSLTGNYGYTF